Following are 31 T cell receptor beta chains from one sample sequenced in a study of T cell repertoires in aging, cancer and after chemotherapy. Rearranged V-D-J TRB sequences were amplified with a mixed TRB-A/B primer pool. TCRdb recomputed calls from the multiplex PCR reads with MiXCR, one row per CDR3 protein. The table lists thousands of distinct CDR3 sequences, about 32% of them singletons, with approximately 11% in the top ten. Peripheral blood genomic DNA, not sorted cells or RNA, was the template. What was sequenced was blood. These TCRs come from a human donor in good health.

The rearrangement joins TRBV7-4 to TRBJ2-7, with TRBD1 matching 9 bases. With V trimmed by 2 bases and J by 9 bases, 11 bases remained unmatched. CDR1 is SGHVT and CDR2 is SQSDAQ in the germline V gene. This CDR3 region has 15 residues. The CDR3 sequence: CASSLKGDRVSVQYF. In DNA form, the CDR3 reads TGTGCCAGCAGCTTAAAAGGGGACAGGGTCTCAGTGCAGTACTTC.

This clonotype turned up a few times. The chain links TRBV6-2 or TRBV6-3 to TRBJ2-1; the match to TRBD2 covers 8 bases. Germline V CDR1 and CDR2: MNHEY, SVGEGT. Germline trimming cut 5 bases from V and 4 bases from J; bases unmatched to any gene: 7. The CDR3 has 15 residues. CDR3 loop: CASSPGVAGYNEQFF. As DNA, the CDR3 is TGTGCCAGCAGTCCCGGGGTAGCGGGGTACAATGAGCAGTTCTTC.

The chain has TRBV5-1 and TRBJ2-2; a weak D match, TRBD2 (5 bases). Looked up from germline, CDR1 is SGHRS and CDR2 is YFSETQ. The CDR3 length is 16 residues. V lost 1 base, J lost 0 bases, and 10 bases lay in between. DNA for the CDR3: TGCGCCAGCAGCTTGCTGGAGGTTTCGAACACCGGGGAGCTGTTTTTT. This codes for CASSLLEVSNTGELFF.

The chain combines TRBV6-2 or TRBV6-3 with TRBJ1-1, with 9 bases aligning to TRBD1. The length of the CDR3 is 15 residues. Germline CDR1 is MNHEY and CDR2 is SVGEGT. Trimming took 2 bases from V and 3 from J; bases not matched to a gene: 4. CDR3 nucleotide sequence: TGTGCCAGCAGTTACCGGGACAGGGTCCACACTGAAGCTTTCTTT. Protein product: CASSYRDRVHTEAFF.

V gene TRBV12-3 or TRBV12-4 combines with J gene TRBJ1-4; TRBD1 might be the D (6 bases). The length of the CDR3 is 14 residues. With 2 bases removed from V and 2 bases from J, the gap between germline ends came to 6 bases. CDR3 protein: CASSLQGTNEKLFF. The CDR3 nucleotides read TGTGCCAGCAGTTTACAGGGGACTAATGAAAAACTGTTTTTT.

This clonotype occurred once. J is TRBJ1-1 and V is TRBV19; D uncertain. CDR1 LNHDA and CDR2 SQIVND come from the germline V gene (reference sequence). There are 15 residues in the CDR3. Deletions cut 3 bases from V and 1 base from J, with 12 bases between. DNA for the CDR3: TGTGCCAGTAGTATGAGTCACAACGGGAACACTGAAGCTTTCTTT. Amino acid sequence: CASSMSHNGNTEAFF.

This chain links TRBV30 with TRBJ1-6; 7 nucleotides match TRBD1. After removal of 0 bases from V and 7 bases from J, the junction contained 3 bases not matched to a gene. Germline values: CDR1 GTSNPN, CDR2 SVGIG (reference sequence). The CDR3 is 14 residues long. This CDR3 is CAWSVDRLNSPLHF. The CDR3 coding sequence is TGTGCCTGGAGTGTGGACAGGTTGAATTCACCCCTCCACTTT. Complete variable domain (other parts from reference TRBV30 and TRBJ1-6): SQTIHQWPATLVQPVGSPLSLECTVEGTSNPNLYWYRQAAGRGLQLLFYSVGIGQISSEVPQNLSASRPQDRQFILSSKKLLLSDSGFYLCAWSVDRLNSPLHFGNGTRLTVT.

This clonotype qualifies as medium-sized. The chain joins TRBV27 to TRBJ2-7, with 8 bases lining up with TRBD1. J lost 6 bases, V lost 3 bases, and 4 bases had no gene match. CDR1 and CDR2 (germline): MNHEY, SMNVEV (reference sequence). CDR3 size: 13 residues. The CDR3 sequence is CASSFSDRGEQYF. The CDR3 bases are TGTGCCAGCAGTTTCTCCGACAGGGGCGAGCAGTACTTC.

Concerning this clonotype: Sequence at one end of the junction differs from germline and may be a read error. The rearrangement uses TRBV5-6 and TRBJ1-5, with 12 positions matching TRBD1. This CDR3 is 15 amino acids long. Per the germline V gene, CDR1 is SGHDT and CDR2 is YYEEEE. The CDR3 sequence: CVSSFGTGGAQPQHF. The CDR3 DNA is TGTGTCAGCAGCTTCGGGACAGGGGGCGCCCAGCCCCAGCATTTT.

There are a few counts of this clonotype. The chain links TRBV11-2 to TRBJ2-7; 9 nucleotides align to TRBD2. The CDR3 sequence is 13 residues long. CDR1 SGHAT and CDR2 FQNNGV come from the germline V gene. V trimming: 6 bases; J trimming: 1 base; junction bases outside the gene matches: 1. In DNA, the CDR3 is TGTGCCAGCAGGACTAGCGGATCCTACGAGCAGTACTTC. Amino acid sequence: CASRTSGSYEQYF.

The chain is built from TRBV18 and TRBJ1-2; weak D call: TRBD1 (6 bases). Germline V lookup: CDR1 KGHSH, CDR2 LQKENI. V lost 6 bases, J lost 0 bases, and 14 bases lay in between. CDR3 length: 15 residues. In DNA, the CDR3 is TGTGCCAGCTCTCACGGGACACCTCCTAACTATGGCTACACCTTC. Its translation is CASSHGTPPNYGYTF. The full variable domain, in which reference TRBV18 and TRBJ1-2 provide the parts outside the CDR3, is NAGVMQNPRHLVRRRGQEARLRCSPMKGHSHVYWYRQLPEEGLKFMVYLQKENIIDESGMPKERFSAEFPKEGPSILRIQQVVRGDSAAYFCASSHGTPPNYGYTFGSGTRLTVV.

The rearrangement joins TRBV6-6 to TRBJ1-6, with 9 bases aligning to TRBD1. The length of the CDR3 is 16 residues. The germline gives CDR1 MNHNY, CDR2 SVGAGI (reference sequence). The V and J ends lost 5 bases and 3 bases, in that order; junction bases with no gene match: 5. CDR3 nucleotides: TGTGCCAGCAGTCTCGGACAGGGGTTCTATAATTCACCCCTCCACTTT. Its protein product is CASSLGQGFYNSPLHF.

CDR3 sequence: CASSLTGTGNHNEQFF. CDR3 coding DNA: TGTGCCAGCAGCTTGACCGGGACAGGGAACCACAATGAGCAGTTCTTC. The chain joins TRBV7-9 to TRBJ2-1, with 9 bases that match TRBD1. CDR1 and CDR2 (germline): SEHNR, FQNEAQ (reference sequence). The CDR3 is made up of 16 amino acids. The V gene end was trimmed by 3 bases and the J gene end by 5 bases; junction bases not matched to a gene: 8.

V usage is TRBV6-2 or TRBV6-3 and J usage is TRBJ2-5, with a possible D match to TRBD1 (5 bases). The germline V and J ends were trimmed by 2 bases and 8 bases, with 12 bases remaining between them. The CDR3 extends over 13 amino acids. The germline V gene has CDR1 MNHEY and CDR2 SVGEGT. This CDR3 reads CASSYNQQGTQYF. The CDR3 nucleotides read TGTGCCAGCAGTTACAATCAGCAGGGTACCCAGTACTTC.

This clonotype was picked up a small number of times. CDR3 DNA: TGTGCCAGCAGTTTAAGGGGGGTCGGCTACAATGAGCAGTTCTTC. Translating it yields CASSLRGVGYNEQFF. J is TRBJ2-1 and V is TRBV12-3 or TRBV12-4; D might be TRBD1 or TRBD2, each matching 6 bases. CDR3 length equals 15 residues. V gave up 2 bases and J gave up 3 bases, with 11 bases separating them.

The J gene is TRBJ2-1, the V gene TRBV12-3 or TRBV12-4; 8 bases align to TRBD1. This CDR3 spans 15 amino acids. The J segment lost 3 bases and the V segment lost 6 bases, leaving 7 bases of the junction unmatched. The CDR3 DNA reads as TGTGCCAGCAGCCCGGACAGGGTGATCTACAATGAGCAGTTCTTC. Its translation: CASSPDRVIYNEQFF.

This clonotype is medium-sized by share. This chain joins TRBV19 and TRBJ2-3, with 8 bases fitting TRBD1. V was pared by 6 bases and J by 5 bases, with 10 bases of the junction left unmatched. This CDR3 is built from 15 residues. Germline V CDR1 and CDR2: LNHDA, SQIVND (reference sequence). The CDR3 reads CASSTRTGSLDTQYF. CDR3 bases: TGTGCCAGTAGCACCAGGACAGGGAGTCTAGATACGCAGTATTTT. The variable domain in full, with the rest retrieved from reference TRBV19 and TRBJ2-3, is DGGITQSPKYLFRKEGQNVTLSCEQNLNHDAMYWYRQDPGQGLRLIYYSQIVNDFQKGDIAEGYSVSREKKESFPLTVTSAQKNPTAFYLCASSTRTGSLDTQYFGPGTRLTVL.

A few counts support this clonotype. This chain uses TRBV19 with TRBJ1-5; tentative D call: TRBD1 (5 bases). Germline lookup yields CDR1 LNHDA and CDR2 SQIVND (reference sequence). Trimming pared 4 bases from V and 5 bases from J, leaving 15 bases between. This CDR3 has 15 residues. The CDR3 DNA reads as TGTGCCAGTAGTAGCGGAGGGGACTGGTATCAGCCCCAGCATTTT. The encoded protein is CASSSGGDWYQPQHF.

There are a few counts of this clonotype. The chain combines TRBV19 with TRBJ1-3, with D uncertain. The CDR3 has 14 amino acids. The germline CDR1 and CDR2 sequences are LNHDA and SQIVND (reference sequence). Trimming removed 5 bases at V and 0 bases at J, with 8 bases between. In DNA form, the CDR3 reads TGTGCCAGTAGTCCATCAACCTCTGGAAACACCATATATTTT. Translating it yields CASSPSTSGNTIYF.

The gene calls are TRBV24-1 and TRBJ2-3; 9 bases fit TRBD1. Germline V gene data show CDR1 as KGHDR and CDR2 as SFDVKD. V gave up 2 bases and J gave up 1 base; unmatched junction bases: 3. The CDR3 contains 16 residues. The CDR3 is CATSDSGTGRTDTQYF. The CDR3 region has the DNA TGTGCCACCAGTGATTCCGGGACAGGGCGCACAGATACGCAGTATTTT.

This clonotype was recorded a few times. V and J are TRBV30 and TRBJ1-1; the match to TRBD1 covers 8 bases. Germline values: CDR1 GTSNPN, CDR2 SVGIG (reference sequence). The CDR3 is 14 amino acids. After removal of 3 bases from V and 8 bases from J, the junction contained 11 bases not matched to a gene. The CDR3 sequence: CAWSGGQVGAEAFF. Here the CDR3 DNA reads TGTGCCTGGAGCGGGGGACAGGTGGGAGCCGAAGCTTTCTTT.

This clonotype is medium-sized by share. V usage is TRBV19 and J usage is TRBJ2-1, with TRBD1 identical over 7 bases. The germline V gene has CDR1 LNHDA and CDR2 SQIVND (reference sequence). The ends lost 2 bases at V and 0 bases at J; junction bases unmatched: 4. CDR3 length: 16 residues. CDR3 in DNA: TGTGCCAGTAGTATATGGGGGACAGTCTCCTACAATGAGCAGTTCTTC. It is translated as CASSIWGTVSYNEQFF.

The J gene is TRBJ1-6, the V gene TRBV20-1; tentatively, D is TRBD1 (5 bases). The length of the CDR3 is 14 residues. V dropped 5 bases and J dropped 6 bases, with 14 bases sitting between them. Germline assignment: CDR1 DFQATT and CDR2 SNEGSKA (reference sequence). DNA for the CDR3: TGCAGTGCTCCGAGGGCCGGGGGTAATTCACCCCTCCACTTT. Amino acid sequence: CSAPRAGGNSPLHF.

This clonotype was counted a few times. The V call is TRBV27, the J call TRBJ2-2, with no clear D. There are 12 residues in the CDR3. Trimming pared 1 base from V and 7 bases from J, leaving 4 bases between. Germline CDR1 reads MNHEY; CDR2 reads SMNVEV (reference sequence). The CDR3 reads CASSLLFGELFF. CDR3 sequence (DNA): TGTGCCAGCAGTTTATTGTTCGGGGAGCTGTTTTTT.

This clonotype is classed as medium-sized. The chain links TRBV29-1 to TRBJ1-2, with D maybe TRBD1 (6 bases). CDR1 and CDR2 (germline): SQVTM, ANQGSEA. The CDR3 totals 14 residues. Trimming pared 4 bases from V and 2 bases from J, leaving 14 bases between. The DNA of the CDR3 is TGCAGCGTTGGGCGACAGGAACTAAACTATGGCTACACCTTC. Translating it yields CSVGRQELNYGYTF.

The chain recombines TRBV6-1 with TRBJ1-1; 7 nucleotides match TRBD1. Germline lookup yields CDR1 MNHNS and CDR2 SASEGT. The CDR3 covers 14 residues. Trimming cost V 6 bases and J 5 bases; bases outside gene matches: 9. CDR3: CASRIDRVGTEAFF. DNA of the CDR3: TGTGCCAGCAGAATCGACAGGGTAGGAACTGAAGCTTTCTTT.

This clonotype was observed a few times. This chain joins TRBV12-3 or TRBV12-4 and TRBJ1-2; 8 nucleotides agree with TRBD1. Unmatched junction bases numbered 3, after V lost 2 bases and J lost 4 bases. This CDR3 region has 14 residues. The CDR3 loop is CASSLSGGGYGYTF. The CDR3 DNA reads TGTGCCAGCAGTTTATCAGGGGGCGGCTATGGCTACACCTTC.

J is TRBJ1-2 and V is TRBV10-3; 10 bases line up with TRBD1. CDR3 size: 14 residues. In germline, CDR1 is ENHRY, CDR2 SYGVKD. V was pared by 6 bases and J by 2 bases, with 3 bases of the junction left unmatched. DNA for the CDR3: TGTGCCATCAGAGGGACAGGGGACAACTATGGCTACACCTTC. This codes for CAIRGTGDNYGYTF.

This chain joins TRBV10-1 and TRBJ2-1, with 9 bases identical to TRBD1. V was clipped by 0 bases and J by 8 bases; unmatched bases: 20. The CDR3 has 20 residues. From germline, CDR1 is WNHNN and CDR2 SYGVQD (reference sequence). The CDR3 bases are TGCGCCAGCAGTGAGTCGACGGGGGGACAGGGTCGTCCGTCAAGCGATGAGCAGTTCTTC. Translating gives CASSESTGGQGRPSSDEQFF.

This chain connects TRBV12-3 or TRBV12-4 to TRBJ1-1; D possibly corresponds to TRBD1 (5 bases). The CDR3 runs 14 residues. The V end was cut by 6 bases, the J end by 2 bases, with 13 bases between. In DNA, the CDR3 is TGTGCCAGCAGCTCCGGGACGGACAACACTGAAGCTTTCTTT. Translated: CASSSGTDNTEAFF.

This CDR3 is CASSQEGATSGLYEQYF. The CDR3 DNA reads TGCGCCAGCAGCCAAGAGGGGGCCACCTCGGGCCTCTACGAGCAGTACTTC. The V call is TRBV4-3, the J call TRBJ2-7; D possibly corresponds to TRBD1 (6 bases). The CDR3 has 17 residues. The V gene lost 0 bases and the J gene lost 3 bases, with 18 bases spanning the gap. The germline CDR1 and CDR2 sequences are LGHNA and YSLEER.